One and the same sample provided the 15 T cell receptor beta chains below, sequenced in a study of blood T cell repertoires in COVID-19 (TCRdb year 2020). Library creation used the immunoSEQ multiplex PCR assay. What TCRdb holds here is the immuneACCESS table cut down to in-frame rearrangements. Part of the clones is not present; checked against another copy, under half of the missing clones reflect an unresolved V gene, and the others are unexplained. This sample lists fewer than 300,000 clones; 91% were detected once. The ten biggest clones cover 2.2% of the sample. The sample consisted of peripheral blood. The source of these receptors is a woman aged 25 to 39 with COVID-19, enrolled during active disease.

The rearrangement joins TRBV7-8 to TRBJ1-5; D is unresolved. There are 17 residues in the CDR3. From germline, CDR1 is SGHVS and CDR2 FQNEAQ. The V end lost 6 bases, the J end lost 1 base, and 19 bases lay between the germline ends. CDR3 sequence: CASSPRVEGRSNQPQHF. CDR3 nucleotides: TGTGCCAGCAGTCCCAGAGTGGAGGGTAGGAGCAATCAGCCCCAGCATTTT.

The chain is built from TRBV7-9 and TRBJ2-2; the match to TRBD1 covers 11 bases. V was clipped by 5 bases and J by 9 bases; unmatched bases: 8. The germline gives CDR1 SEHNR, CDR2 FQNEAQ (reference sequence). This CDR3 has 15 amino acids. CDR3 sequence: CASSLPGQGDRELFF. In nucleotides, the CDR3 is TGTGCCAGCAGCCTCCCGGGACAGGGGGACCGGGAGCTGTTTTTT.

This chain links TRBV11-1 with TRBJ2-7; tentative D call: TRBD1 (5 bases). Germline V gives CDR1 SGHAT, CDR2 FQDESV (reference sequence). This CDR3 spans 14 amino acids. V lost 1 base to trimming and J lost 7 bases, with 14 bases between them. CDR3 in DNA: TGTGCCAGCAGCTTAGTTCGTGCAGGGTTGGAGCAGTACTTC. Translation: CASSLVRAGLEQYF.

The chain's CDR3 is CASSPMTGLNYGYTF. The CDR3 bases are TGTGCCAGCAGCCCGATGACAGGGCTCAACTATGGCTACACCTTC. This chain connects TRBV11-2 to TRBJ1-2; 7 positions agree with TRBD1. The V gene's germline CDR1 is SGHAT and CDR2 FQNNGV. The CDR3 extends over 15 amino acids. V trimming: 5 bases; J trimming: 2 bases; junction bases outside the gene matches: 8.

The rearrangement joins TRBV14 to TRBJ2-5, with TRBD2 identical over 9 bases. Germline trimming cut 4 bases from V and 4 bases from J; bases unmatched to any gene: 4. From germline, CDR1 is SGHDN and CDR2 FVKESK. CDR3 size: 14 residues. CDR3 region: CASSLSSGRETQYF. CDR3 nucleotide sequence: TGTGCCAGCAGCCTCAGTAGCGGGAGAGAGACCCAGTACTTC.

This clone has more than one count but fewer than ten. The CDR3 region is CAIRTGLDTEAFF. The CDR3 bases are TGTGCCATCAGGACAGGGCTCGACACTGAAGCTTTCTTT. This sequence joins TRBV10-3 and TRBJ1-1; TRBD1 agrees at 7 bases. Germline lookup yields CDR1 ENHRY and CDR2 SYGVKD. V lost 6 bases to trimming and J lost 3 bases; unmatched junction nucleotides: 4. This CDR3 has 13 amino acids.

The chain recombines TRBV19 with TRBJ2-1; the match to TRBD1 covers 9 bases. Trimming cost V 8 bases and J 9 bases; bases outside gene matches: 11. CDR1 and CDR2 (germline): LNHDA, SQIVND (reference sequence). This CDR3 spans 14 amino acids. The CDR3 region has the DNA TGTGCCAGTGCACAGAGGGGACAGGGCACTGAGCAGTTCTTC. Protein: CASAQRGQGTEQFF.

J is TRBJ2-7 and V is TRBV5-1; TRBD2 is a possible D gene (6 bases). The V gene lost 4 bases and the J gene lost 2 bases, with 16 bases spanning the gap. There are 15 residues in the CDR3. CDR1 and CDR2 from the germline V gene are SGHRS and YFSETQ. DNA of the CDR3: TGCGCCAGCAGCCCCCGACTAGGGCCAACCTACGAGCAGTACTTC. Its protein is CASSPRLGPTYEQYF. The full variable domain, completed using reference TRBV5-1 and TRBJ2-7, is KAGVTQTPRYLIKTRGQQVTLSCSPISGHRSVSWYQQTPGQGLQFLFEYFSETQRNKGNFPGRFSGRQFSNSRSEMNVSTLELGDSALYLCASSPRLGPTYEQYFGPGTRLTVT.

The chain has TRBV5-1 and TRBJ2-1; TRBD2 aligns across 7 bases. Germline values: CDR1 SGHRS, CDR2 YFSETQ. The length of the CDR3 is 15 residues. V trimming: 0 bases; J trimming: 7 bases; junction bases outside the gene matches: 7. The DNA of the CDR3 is TGCGCCAGCAGCTTGGAACGGGAGGCGGTGAATGAGCAGTTCTTC. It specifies CASSLEREAVNEQFF.

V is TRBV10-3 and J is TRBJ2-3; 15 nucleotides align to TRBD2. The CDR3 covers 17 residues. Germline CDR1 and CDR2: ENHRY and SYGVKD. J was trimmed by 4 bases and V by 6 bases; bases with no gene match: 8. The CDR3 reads CAISPGTSGRRADTQYF. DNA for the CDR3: TGTGCCATCAGCCCCGGGACTAGCGGGAGGAGGGCAGATACGCAGTATTTT.

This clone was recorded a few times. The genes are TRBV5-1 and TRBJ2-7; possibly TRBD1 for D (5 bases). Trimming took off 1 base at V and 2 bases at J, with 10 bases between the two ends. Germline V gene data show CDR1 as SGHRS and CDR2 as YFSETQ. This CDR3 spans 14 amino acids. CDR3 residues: CASSLYPGTYEQYF. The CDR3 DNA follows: TGCGCCAGCAGCTTGTATCCAGGGACCTACGAGCAGTACTTC.

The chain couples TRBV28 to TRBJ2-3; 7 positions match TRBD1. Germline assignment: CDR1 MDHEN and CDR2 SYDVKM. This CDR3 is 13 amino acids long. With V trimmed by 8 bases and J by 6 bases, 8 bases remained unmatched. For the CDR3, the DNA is TGTGCCAGCGAAGGGGGCGGATGGGATACGCAGTATTTT. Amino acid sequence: CASEGGGWDTQYF.

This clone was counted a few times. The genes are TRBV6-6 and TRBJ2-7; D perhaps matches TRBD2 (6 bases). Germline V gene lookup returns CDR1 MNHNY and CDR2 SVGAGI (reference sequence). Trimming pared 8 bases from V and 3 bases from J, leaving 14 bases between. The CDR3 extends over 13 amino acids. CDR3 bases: TGTGCCAGCCAAGGCGGGGATAACTACGAGCAGTACTTC. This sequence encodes CASQGGDNYEQYF.

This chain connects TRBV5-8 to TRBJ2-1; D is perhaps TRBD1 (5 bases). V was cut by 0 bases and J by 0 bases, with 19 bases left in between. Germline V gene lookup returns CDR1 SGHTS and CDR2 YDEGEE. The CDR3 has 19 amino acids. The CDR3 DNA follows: TGTGCCAGCAGCTTGGTTGCCCGACAGCGCCTAAGCTCCTACAATGAGCAGTTCTTC. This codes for CASSLVARQRLSSYNEQFF. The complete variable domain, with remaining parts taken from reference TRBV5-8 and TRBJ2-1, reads EAGVTQSPTHLIKTRGQQATLRCSPISGHTSVYWYQQALGLGLQFLLWYDEGEERNRGNFPPRFSGRQFPNYSSELNVNALELEDSALYLCASSLVARQRLSSYNEQFFGPGTRLTVL.

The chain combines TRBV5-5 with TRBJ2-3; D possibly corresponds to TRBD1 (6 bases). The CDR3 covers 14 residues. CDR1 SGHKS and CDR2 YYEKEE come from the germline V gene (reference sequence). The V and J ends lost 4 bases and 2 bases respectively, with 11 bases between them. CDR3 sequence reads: CASSLQGYTDTQYF. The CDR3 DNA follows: TGTGCCAGCAGCCTACAGGGCTACACAGATACGCAGTATTTT.